This T cell receptor (beta chain) was observed in a study of control samples from healthy donors and cancer patients (dated by TCRdb to about 2020). CDR1 and CDR2 are read off the germline V gene (reference sequence) as SEHNR and FQNEAQ. V is cut by 1 base and J by 6 bases, and the space between the germline ends is 7 bases. The CDR3 has 12 amino acids, counting the end cysteine and phenylalanine. Only the CDR3 DNA is retained, 36 bases long and in frame from the first base. In regard to this clone: The antigen it binds to is not known. The record has no base qualities; no much larger clone is one base away.

The method behind the library was the immunoSEQ multiplex PCR assay. TCRdb took this table from immuneACCESS and kept in-frame rearrangements with V and J called. Such tables lack part of the clones; where checked against another copy, unresolved V genes explain under half of the gap, and the rest is unexplained. This sample is represented by approximately 86,000 clones; 86% of them were singletons. About 21% of the sample comes from the top ten. What was sequenced was blood. This sequence was found in a young man in good health. The rearrangement joined TRBV7-9 to TRBJ2-7; the D gene remains uncertain. The CDR3 sequence is CASSLESLEQYF. The nucleotide sequence is TGTGCCAGCAGCTTAGAGTCCCTCGAGCAGTACTTC.